The 4 T cell receptor beta chains below were found in one sample sequenced in a study of tumor-infiltrating lymphocytes in primary liver carcinoma. Researchers drew blood RNA from unsorted whole blood and extracted germline DNA as well. TCR beta cDNA was prepared out of 500 ng total RNA by means of a constant-region primer. Three nested multiplex PCR rounds, a slightly modified ARM-PCR method, built the TCR beta libraries. Each of the first two PCR rounds ran roughly 9 cycles with TRBV1-TRBV30 forward and C-beta reverse primers. TCRdb reprocessed the multiplex PCR reads via MiXCR and lists one record per CDR3 protein. Among almost 200,000 distinct CDR3 sequences listed, approximately 64% were seen once. The sequencing input was peripheral blood. Source of these receptors: a woman in her sixties or seventies with primary liver carcinoma and hepatitis B virus infection.

This clonotype was observed at least ten times. The CDR3 nucleotides read TGTGCCAGCAGTTACGCGGATGAAGCTTTCTTT. It specifies CASSYADEAFF. This chain links TRBV6-6 with TRBJ1-1; D is undetermined. V was shortened by 2 bases and J by 7 bases, with 5 bases between the two germline ends. CDR3 length: 11 residues. Germline-derived CDR1 and CDR2 are MNHNY and SVGAGI (reference sequence).

In this sample, this clonotype turned up many times. The rearrangement links TRBV12-3 or TRBV12-4 to TRBJ2-7, with a tentative D call TRBD1 (6 bases). This CDR3 spans 15 amino acids. The germline V and J ends were trimmed by 6 bases and 2 bases, with 17 bases remaining between them. This chain's CDR3 is CASREQQGPTYEQYF. The CDR3, as DNA: TGTGCCAGCAGGGAACAACAGGGTCCTACCTACGAGCAGTACTTC.

This clonotype occurred a few times. This rearrangement joins TRBV9 to TRBJ2-3; D unclear. CDR1 and CDR2 from the germline V gene are SGDLS and YYNGEE. The CDR3 spans 12 residues. The V end lost 4 bases, the J end lost 5 bases, and 8 bases lay between the germline ends. The CDR3 is CASSSHGDTQYF. In DNA, the CDR3 is TGTGCCAGCAGCTCCCATGGAGATACGCAGTATTTT.

V and J are TRBV10-2 and TRBJ2-7; perhaps TRBD1 as D (6 bases). The CDR3 extends over 13 amino acids. Germline values: CDR1 WSHSY, CDR2 SAAADI. With 6 bases removed from V and 3 bases from J, the gap between germline ends came to 12 bases. This CDR3 reads CASSPTGNYEQYF. CDR3 nucleotides: TGCGCCAGCAGCCCAACAGGGAACTACGAGCAGTACTTC.